The rows below give T cell receptor beta chains drawn from one sample of a study of glioma-infiltrating T cells after dendritic cell vaccination. The table came from immunoSEQ multiplex PCR; TCRdb's copy has only in-frame clones and leaves some out. This sample carries over 3,000 clones, over 85% of them seen once, and the ten largest clones take approximately 5%. The specimen was blood, collected before dendritic cell vaccination. These receptors were obtained from a human donor with glioblastoma. The CDR3 runs from the conserved cysteine through the conserved F or W. Each record gives: CDR3 length, D gene, clone size, V gene, J gene, CDR3 DNA, CDR3 protein. D genes are given only for firm matches. Clone size is stated in some rows and not others, as once, few, many or a class when expanded.

>16|TRBD2|.|TRBV18|TRBJ2-1
TGTGCCAGCTCAGCTTCCCTAGCGGGAGGTAACAATGAGCAGTTCTTC
CASSASLAGGNNEQFF
>18|TRBD2|.|TRBV7-2|TRBJ2-1
TGTGCCAGCAGCTTAGCGATTAGCGGGCGCTTGTCCTACAATGAGCAGTTCTTC
CASSLAISGRLSYNEQFF
>16|.|.|TRBV19|TRBJ2-6
TGTGCCAGTAGTATTGGGAGACGATCTGGGGCCAACGTCCTGACTTTC
CASSIGRRSGANVLTF
>14|TRBD2|.|TRBV7-7|TRBJ2-1
TGTGCTAGCACCAGACTAGCGGGAGAGTATGAGCAGTTCTTC
CASTRLAGEYEQFF
>13|.|.|TRBV28|TRBJ1-2
TGTGCCAGCAGTTTGTTCAAATTCTATGGCTACACCTTC
CASSLFKFYGYTF
>15|.|.|TRBV6-5|TRBJ1-2
TGTGCCAGCAGTTACTCCCCCGGGGGGGCGCGAGGCTACACCTTC
CASSYSPGGARGYTF
>15|.|.|TRBV6-1|TRBJ2-7
TGTGCCAGCAGTACAGAACAGGGCCTCTCCTACGAGCAGTACTTC
CASSTEQGLSYEQYF
>15|TRBD1|.|TRBV30|TRBJ1-6
TGTGCCTGGAGTACCTCGGGACAGGGAAATTCACCCCTCCACTTT
CAWSTSGQGNSPLHF
>17|TRBD2|.|TRBV30|TRBJ2-1
TGTGCCTGGAGTGGGTGGGGGGCTAGCGGGAAAAACAATGAGCAGTTCTTC
CAWSGWGASGKNNEQFF
>13|TRBD1|.|TRBV2|TRBJ1-2
TGTGCCAGCAGTCTTACAGGGGACTATGGCTACACCTTC
CASSLTGDYGYTF
>15|TRBD2|.|TRBV7-2|TRBJ2-1
TGTGCCAGCAGCTTAGTAGCGGGGGGATACAATGAGCAGTTCTTC
CASSLVAGGYNEQFF
>13|.|once|TRBV15|TRBJ1-1
TGTGCCACCAGCAGCCAAGGGGACACTGAAGCTTTCTTT
CATSSQGDTEAFF
>20|TRBD1|.|TRBV2|TRBJ1-1
TGTGCCAGCAGTGTTTCGCTCCTGGGCGGACAGGGGGCGGCGAACACTGAAGCTTTCTTT
CASSVSLLGGQGAANTEAFF
>15|TRBD1|.|TRBV5-5|TRBJ1-1
TGTGCCAGCAGGGGGGCAGGGGGGTTGAACACTGAAGCTTTCTTT
CASRGAGGLNTEAFF
>17|TRBD2|.|TRBV18|TRBJ2-5
TGTGCCAGCTCACCTCGTCCCGGGACTAGAGGCGGAGAGACCCAGTACTTC
CASSPRPGTRGGETQYF
>14|TRBD1|.|TRBV7-7|TRBJ2-3
TGTGCTAGCAGCCAGGACAGGGGTTCAGATACGCAGTATTTT
CASSQDRGSDTQYF
>14|TRBD2|.|TRBV7-2|TRBJ2-7
TGTGCCAGCAGGTCAGCGGGAGGGTCCTACGAGCAGTACTTC
CASRSAGGSYEQYF
>15|.|.|TRBV13|TRBJ1-2
TGTGCCAGCAGCTTGATAACAATACTAGGCTATGGCTACACCTTC
CASSLITILGYGYTF
>14|.|.|TRBV6-1|TRBJ2-3
TGTGCCAGCACAAGCACAGGGATGTCAGATACGCAGTATTTT
CASTSTGMSDTQYF
>14|.|.|TRBV5-4|TRBJ1-1
TGTGCCAGCAGCTCCAACAGGGTAGGGACTGAAGCTTTCTTT
CASSSNRVGTEAFF
>14|TRBD2|.|TRBV7-8|TRBJ2-7
TGTGCCAGCAGCTTAGGGGGACTACTATACGAGCAGTACTTC
CASSLGGLLYEQYF
>15|TRBD2|.|TRBV7-9|TRBJ2-3
TGTGCCAGCAGCATGGGAGGGGCCCCCACAGATACGCAGTATTTT
CASSMGGAPTDTQYF
>15|.|.|TRBV5-1|TRBJ2-7
TGCGCCAGCAGTCTACTCTGGGGGCCCGACTACGAGCAGTACTTC
CASSLLWGPDYEQYF
>19|TRBD2|.|TRBV7-3|TRBJ2-1
TGTGCCAGCAGCCCCTACCTGAGACTAGCGGTTAGCTCCTACAATGAGCAGTTCTTC
CASSPYLRLAVSSYNEQFF
>13|.|.|TRBV10-3|TRBJ1-2
TGTGCAGGCTCTTCGGGACTGAACTATGGCTACACCTTC
CAGSSGLNYGYTF
>13|.|.|TRBV5-1|TRBJ1-1
TGCGCCAGCAGCTTGGGACAAGTCACTGAAGCTTTCTTT
CASSLGQVTEAFF
>15|.|.|TRBV5-1|TRBJ1-2
TGCGCCAGCAGCTTGGAAGCAGGGTTGAGCTATGGCTACACCTTC
CASSLEAGLSYGYTF
>13|TRBD1|.|TRBV6-5|TRBJ1-1
TGTGCCAGCAGTTACCGACAGGGGAATGAAGCTTTCTTT
CASSYRQGNEAFF
>14|TRBD1|.|TRBV5-1|TRBJ1-5
TGCGCCAGCAGCTTAGCAGGGGGAAATCAGCCCCAGCATTTT
CASSLAGGNQPQHF
>16|.|few|TRBV6-6|TRBJ2-3
TGTGCCAGCAGTTACGTCAGGCTAGCGAGCACAGATACGCAGTATTTT
CASSYVRLASTDTQYF
>14|.|.|TRBV25-1|TRBJ1-1
TGTGCCAGCAGTGCTGCCACAGGGTATAACGGAGCTTTCTTT
CASSAATGYNGAFF
>15|TRBD2|.|TRBV18|TRBJ2-5
TGTGCCAGCTCGCCTGGACTAGCGGCTCAAGAGACCCAGTACTTC
CASSPGLAAQETQYF
>15|.|.|TRBV7-9|TRBJ1-2
TGTGCCAGCAAAGAGGAGGAGTTGGGATACCATGGCTACACCTTC
CASKEEELGYHGYTF
>12|.|.|TRBV7-6|TRBJ2-7
TGTGCCAGCAGCTTAAGCGGGTACGAGCAGTACTTC
CASSLSGYEQYF
>16|.|.|TRBV14|TRBJ2-5
TGTGCCAGCAGCCAAGTAGCGGAGGAGAGACGGGAGACCCAGTACTTC
CASSQVAEERRETQYF
>17|.|.|TRBV9|TRBJ1-1
TGTGCCAGCAGCGTAGGATTTGGGGGCGGGAGGTCGGCTGAAGCTTTCTTT
CASSVGFGGGRSAEAFF
>15|.|.|TRBV7-3|TRBJ2-1
TGTGCCAGCAGCTTACAGGGGTTCGTATACAATGAGCAGTTCTTC
CASSLQGFVYNEQFF
>21|TRBD2|.|TRBV5-1|TRBJ2-7
TGCGCCAGCAGCTTGCGGGGGACCGGGGGACTAGCGGGAGGGCCGGAGAACGAGCAGTACTTC
CASSLRGTGGLAGGPENEQYF
>10|.|.|TRBV6-1|TRBJ1-1
TGTGCCAGCAGTGACTATGCAGCTTTCTTT
CASSDYAAFF
>15|TRBD1|.|TRBV6-1|TRBJ2-5
TGTGCCATCACATACGGGACAGGAGGAGTGGAGACCCAGTACTTC
CAITYGTGGVETQYF
>17|TRBD2|once|TRBV5-6|TRBJ2-5
TGTGCCAGCAGCTGGGGGTCGGCTAGCGGAAGAAAAGAGACCCAGTACTTC
CASSWGSASGRKETQYF
>12|.|.|TRBV5-1|TRBJ2-7
TGCGCCAGCAGCTCTACTAGGAGGGAGCAGTACTTC
CASSSTRREQYF
>17|.|few|TRBV19|TRBJ2-1
TGTGCCAGTAGTATAGGGCTTTTGCGGTACTCCTACAATGAGCAGTTCTTC
CASSIGLLRYSYNEQFF
>17|TRBD2|.|TRBV27|TRBJ2-1
TGTGCCAGCAGCAACTCCCTCGGACTAGCGGGGGTTAATGAGCAGTTCTTC
CASSNSLGLAGVNEQFF
>14|.|.|TRBV9|TRBJ2-1
TGTGCCAGCGCACGGAGGTCTCTGGACAATGAGCAGTTCTTC
CASARRSLDNEQFF
>14|.|.|TRBV15|TRBJ1-2
TGTGCCACCAGCAGAGCAGTACGCGGGTATGGCTACACCTTC
CATSRAVRGYGYTF
>15|.|few|TRBV10-3|TRBJ1-5
TGTGCCATCAGTGAGTTCAGTGCGGTCAATCAGCCCCAGCATTTT
CAISEFSAVNQPQHF
>16|TRBD1|.|TRBV5-1|TRBJ1-1
TGCGCCAGCAGCAGAACAGGGGGCCGAGTTGGTTCTGAAGCTTTCTTT
CASSRTGGRVGSEAFF
>16|.|.|TRBV4-1|TRBJ1-2
TGCGCCAGCAGCCCCTCGGGAGGGTCGGTACTTTATGGCTACACCTTC
CASSPSGGSVLYGYTF
>14|.|.|TRBV2|TRBJ2-4
TGTGCCAGCAGTGATTTGCGGAGCAAAAACATTCAGTACTTC
CASSDLRSKNIQYF
>16|TRBD1|.|TRBV10-3|TRBJ2-6
TGTGCCATCAGAGGACAGGGGCTGGCTGGGGCCAACGTCCTGACTTTC
CAIRGQGLAGANVLTF
>15|.|.|TRBV5-1|TRBJ1-1
TGCGCCAGCAGCTTGAGCACAGCTAAATTCACTGAAGCTTTCTTT
CASSLSTAKFTEAFF